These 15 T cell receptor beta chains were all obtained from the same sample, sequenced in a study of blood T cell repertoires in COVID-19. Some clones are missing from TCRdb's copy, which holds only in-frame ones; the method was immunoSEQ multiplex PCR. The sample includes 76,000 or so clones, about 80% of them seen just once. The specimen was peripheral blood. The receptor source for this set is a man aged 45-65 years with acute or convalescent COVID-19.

For the CDR3, the DNA is TGTGCCAGCGTCTCGGGGGGGGATTCCATCTATGGCTACACCTTC. It yields the protein CASVSGGDSIYGYTF. This chain uses TRBV6-5 with TRBJ1-2; weak D call: TRBD1 (5 bases). Trimming removed 8 bases from V and 4 bases from J, with 20 bases in between. This CDR3 spans 15 amino acids. From germline, CDR1 is MNHEY and CDR2 SVGAGI.

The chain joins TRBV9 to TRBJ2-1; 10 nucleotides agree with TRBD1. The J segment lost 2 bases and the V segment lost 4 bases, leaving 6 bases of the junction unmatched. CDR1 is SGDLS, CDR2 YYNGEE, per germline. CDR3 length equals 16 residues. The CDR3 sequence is CASSTWGTGAYNEQFF. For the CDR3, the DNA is TGTGCCAGCAGCACTTGGGGGACAGGGGCCTACAATGAGCAGTTCTTC. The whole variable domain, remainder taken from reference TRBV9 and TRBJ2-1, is DSGVTQTPKHLITATGQRVTLRCSPRSGDLSVYWYQQSLDQGLQFLIQYYNGEERAKGNILERFSAQQFPDLHSELNLSSLELGDSALYFCASSTWGTGAYNEQFFGPGTRLTVL.

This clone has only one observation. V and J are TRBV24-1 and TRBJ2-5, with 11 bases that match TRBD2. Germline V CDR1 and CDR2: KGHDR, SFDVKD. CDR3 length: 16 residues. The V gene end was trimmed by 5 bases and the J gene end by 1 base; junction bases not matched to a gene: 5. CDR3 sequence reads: CATSAGGLAGQETQYF. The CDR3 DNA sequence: TGTGCCACCAGTGCTGGAGGACTAGCGGGCCAAGAGACCCAGTACTTC.

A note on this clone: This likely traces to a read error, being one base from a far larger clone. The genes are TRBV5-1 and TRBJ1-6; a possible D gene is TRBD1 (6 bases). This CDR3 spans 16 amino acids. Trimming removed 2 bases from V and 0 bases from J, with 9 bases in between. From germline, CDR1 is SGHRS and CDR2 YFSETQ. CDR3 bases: TGCGCCAGCAGCTTCGGACAGAGCTCCTATAATTCACCCCTCCACTTT. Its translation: CASSFGQSSYNSPLHF.

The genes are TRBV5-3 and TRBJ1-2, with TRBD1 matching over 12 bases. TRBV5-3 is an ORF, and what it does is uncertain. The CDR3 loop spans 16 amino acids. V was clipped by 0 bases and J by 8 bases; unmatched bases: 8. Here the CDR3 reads CARSLAGTGGERGYTF. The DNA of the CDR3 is TGTGCCAGAAGCTTGGCCGGGACAGGGGGCGAAAGGGGCTACACCTTC.

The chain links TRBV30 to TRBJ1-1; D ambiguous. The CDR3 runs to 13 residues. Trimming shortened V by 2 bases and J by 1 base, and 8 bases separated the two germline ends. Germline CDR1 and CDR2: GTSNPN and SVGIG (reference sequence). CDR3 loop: CAWSRLQNTEAFF. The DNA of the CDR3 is TGTGCCTGGAGTAGACTGCAGAACACTGAAGCTTTCTTT.

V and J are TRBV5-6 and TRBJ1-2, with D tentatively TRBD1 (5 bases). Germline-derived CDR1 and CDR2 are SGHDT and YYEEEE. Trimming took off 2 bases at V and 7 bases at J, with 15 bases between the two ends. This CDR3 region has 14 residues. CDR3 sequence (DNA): TGTGCCAGCAGCTTAGGTGGGAGGGGCGGTGGCTACACCTTC. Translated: CASSLGGRGGGYTF.

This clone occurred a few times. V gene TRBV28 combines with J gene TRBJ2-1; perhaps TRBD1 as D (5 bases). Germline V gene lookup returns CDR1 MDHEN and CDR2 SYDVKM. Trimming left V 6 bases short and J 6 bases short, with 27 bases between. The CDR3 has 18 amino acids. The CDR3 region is CASSPRQGFRTLGNEQFF. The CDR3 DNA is TGTGCCAGCAGCCCTCGGCAGGGCTTCAGGACCCTCGGCAATGAGCAGTTCTTC.

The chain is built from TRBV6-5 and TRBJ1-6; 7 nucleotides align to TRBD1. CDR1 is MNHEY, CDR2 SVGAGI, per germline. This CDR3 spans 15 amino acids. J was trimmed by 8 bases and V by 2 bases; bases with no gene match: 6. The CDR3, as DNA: TGTGCCAGCAGTTACACCATCGGGACAGATTCACCCCTCCACTTT. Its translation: CASSYTIGTDSPLHF.

In DNA, the CDR3 is TGTGCCAGCAGTTACAGACTAGCGGTTGATACGCAGTATTTT. Protein: CASSYRLAVDTQYF. The chain couples TRBV6-5 to TRBJ2-3; 9 bases line up with TRBD2. Germline V gene sequence: CDR1 MNHEY, CDR2 SVGAGI. This CDR3 has 14 amino acids. The V and J ends lost 2 bases and 6 bases, in that order; junction bases with no gene match: 3.

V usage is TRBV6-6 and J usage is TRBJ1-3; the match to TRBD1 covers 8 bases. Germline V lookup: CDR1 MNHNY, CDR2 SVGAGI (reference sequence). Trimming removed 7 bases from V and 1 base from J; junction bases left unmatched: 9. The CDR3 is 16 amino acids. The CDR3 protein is CASISTYRGSGNTIYF. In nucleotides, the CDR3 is TGTGCCAGCATTTCAACGTACAGGGGGTCTGGAAACACCATATATTTT.

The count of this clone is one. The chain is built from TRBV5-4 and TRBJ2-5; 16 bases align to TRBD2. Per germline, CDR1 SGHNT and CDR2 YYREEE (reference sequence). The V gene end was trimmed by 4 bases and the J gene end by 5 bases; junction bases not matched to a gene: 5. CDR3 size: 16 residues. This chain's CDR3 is CASSPGTSGRVETQYF. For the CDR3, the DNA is TGTGCCAGCAGCCCGGGGACTAGCGGGAGGGTGGAGACCCAGTACTTC.

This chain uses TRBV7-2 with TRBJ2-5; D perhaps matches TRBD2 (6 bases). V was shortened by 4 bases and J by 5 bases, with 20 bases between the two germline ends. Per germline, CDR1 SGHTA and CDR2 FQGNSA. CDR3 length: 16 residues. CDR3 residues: CASSSQSGAPGETQYF. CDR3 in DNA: TGTGCCAGCAGCTCTCAGTCGGGAGCTCCTGGGGAGACCCAGTACTTC.

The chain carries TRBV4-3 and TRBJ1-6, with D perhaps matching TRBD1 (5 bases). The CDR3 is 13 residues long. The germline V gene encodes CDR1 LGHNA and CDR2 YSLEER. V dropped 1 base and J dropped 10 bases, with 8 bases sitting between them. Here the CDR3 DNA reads TGCGCCAGCAGCCAAGGACAGTTCTCACCCCTCCACTTT. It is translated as CASSQGQFSPLHF.

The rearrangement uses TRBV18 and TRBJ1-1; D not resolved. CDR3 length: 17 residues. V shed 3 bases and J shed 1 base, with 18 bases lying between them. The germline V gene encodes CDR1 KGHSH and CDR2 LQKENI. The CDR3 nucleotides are TGTGCCAGCTCACCCATTGAGGAGGCAGCCTGGAACACTGAAGCTTTCTTT. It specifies CASSPIEEAAWNTEAFF. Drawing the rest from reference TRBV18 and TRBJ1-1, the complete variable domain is NAGVMQNPRHLVRRRGQEARLRCSPMKGHSHVYWYRQLPEEGLKFMVYLQKENIIDESGMPKERFSAEFPKEGPSILRIQQVVRGDSAAYFCASSPIEEAAWNTEAFFGQGTRLTVV.